These 32 T cell receptor beta chains were all obtained from the same sample, sequenced in a study of blood T cell repertoires in COVID-19. Only in-frame clones appear in the TCRdb table, and some are missing; sequencing was by immunoSEQ multiplex PCR. Here the sample spans 35,000 to 50,000 clones, 88% being singletons. The sequencing input was peripheral blood. The receptor source for this set is a human donor in a cohort sampled during active COVID-19.

This rearrangement joins TRBV15 to TRBJ1-1; D gene ambiguous. The V end was cut by 3 bases, the J end by 3 bases, with 17 bases between. Germline assignment: CDR1 LNHNV and CDR2 YYDKDF (reference sequence). CDR3 size: 16 residues. CDR3 in amino acids: CATSRPNYRTDTEAFF. DNA for the CDR3: TGTGCCACCAGCAGGCCAAATTATAGGACTGACACTGAAGCTTTCTTT.

A single count supports this clone. The chain uses TRBV9 and TRBJ2-1; 7 nucleotides agree with TRBD2. Trimming cost V 0 bases and J 5 bases; bases outside gene matches: 5. The germline gives CDR1 SGDLS, CDR2 YYNGEE. This CDR3 is built from 15 residues. Here the CDR3 reads CASSVGAGVNNEQFF. DNA of the CDR3: TGTGCCAGCAGCGTAGGTGCGGGAGTGAACAATGAGCAGTTCTTC.

This rearrangement joins TRBV4-1 to TRBJ2-7, with 9 positions matching TRBD2. Trimming cost V 3 bases and J 7 bases; bases outside gene matches: 4. This CDR3 spans 13 amino acids. Per the germline V gene, CDR1 is MGHRA and CDR2 is YSYEKL. The CDR3: CASSHSLAGEQYF. The DNA of the CDR3 is TGCGCCAGCAGCCATTCGCTAGCGGGGGAGCAGTACTTC.

The V gene is TRBV9, the J gene TRBJ2-2; D is ambiguous. The CDR3 covers 14 residues. With 0 bases removed from V and 1 base from J, the gap between germline ends came to 4 bases. Germline CDR1 reads SGDLS; CDR2 reads YYNGEE. Here the CDR3 DNA reads TGTGCCAGCAGCGTAGCCGTGAACACCGGGGAGCTGTTTTTT. Amino acid sequence: CASSVAVNTGELFF.

This chain links TRBV7-8 with TRBJ2-7; TRBD1 is a possible D gene (5 bases). Between the trimmed V and J ends, which lost 2 bases and 3 bases, there was a span of 17 bases. The CDR3 spans 16 residues. Germline V gives CDR1 SGHVS, CDR2 FQNEAQ. CDR3 DNA sequence: TGTGCCAGCAGCTTATCTTCTCAGGTGGGGCTCTACGAGCAGTACTTC. This translates into CASSLSSQVGLYEQYF.

This chain links TRBV29-1 with TRBJ2-7; 10 bases fit TRBD2. There are 12 residues in the CDR3. The germline V gene has CDR1 SQVTM and CDR2 ANQGSEA. J gave up 3 bases and V 5 bases, and 1 base lay outside the gene matches. The CDR3 DNA sequence: TGCAGCGTTCTAGCGGGAGTCTACGAGCAGTACTTC. Residues: CSVLAGVYEQYF.

In this sample, this clone turned up a few times. The V gene is TRBV5-1, the J gene TRBJ2-5, with TRBD2 matching 9 bases. From germline, CDR1 is SGHRS and CDR2 YFSETQ. The CDR3 contains 14 residues. Trimming cost V 5 bases and J 5 bases; bases outside gene matches: 7. The CDR3 DNA sequence: TGCGCCAGCAGTTCGAGCGGGAGGCGGGAGACCCAGTACTTC. Protein sequence: CASSSSGRRETQYF.

The CDR3 nucleotides read TGTGCCAGCAGCGGCTCCGGGACTAGCGGTTACAATGAGCAGTTCTTC. Translating it yields CASSGSGTSGYNEQFF. The V and J genes are TRBV9 and TRBJ2-1; TRBD2 aligns across 11 bases. CDR3 length equals 16 residues. V was pared by 3 bases and J by 4 bases, with 6 bases of the junction left unmatched. Per the germline V gene, CDR1 is SGDLS and CDR2 is YYNGEE.

The J gene is TRBJ1-2, the V gene TRBV5-5; possibly TRBD1 for D (5 bases). Trimming cost V 4 bases and J 4 bases, with 14 bases left between them. This CDR3 contains 14 residues. Looked up from germline, CDR1 is SGHKS and CDR2 is YYEKEE (reference sequence). The CDR3 region is CASSELLGLYGYTF. The CDR3 nucleotides are TGTGCCAGCAGCGAATTGTTGGGGCTCTATGGCTACACCTTC.

This chain links TRBV7-9 with TRBJ2-7; TRBD1 agrees at 7 bases. Germline V gene sequence: CDR1 SEHNR, CDR2 FQNEAQ (reference sequence). J lost 4 bases, V lost 2 bases, and 5 bases had no gene match. The CDR3 runs 14 residues. CDR3: CASSLTGAPYEQYF. For the CDR3, the DNA is TGTGCCAGCAGCTTAACAGGGGCCCCTTACGAGCAGTACTTC.

The V gene is TRBV9, the J gene TRBJ2-7; 7 bases are a match to TRBD1. Germline V CDR1 and CDR2: SGDLS, YYNGEE. This CDR3 has 16 residues. After removal of 3 bases from V and 4 bases from J, the junction contained 13 bases not matched to a gene. CDR3 residues: CASSDSRGSAPYEQYF. The DNA of the CDR3 is TGTGCCAGCAGCGACTCCAGGGGGAGCGCCCCGTACGAGCAGTACTTC.

V usage is TRBV6-1 and J usage is TRBJ2-7; perhaps TRBD2 as D (6 bases). Germline values: CDR1 MNHNS, CDR2 SASEGT. CDR3 length: 14 amino acids. V was pared by 2 bases and J by 6 bases, with 14 bases between. CDR3 nucleotide sequence: TGTGCCAGCAGTGAAACGGGACTCCTATTCGAGCAGTACTTC. Protein: CASSETGLLFEQYF.

The chain is built from TRBV13 and TRBJ2-1; TRBD2 is a possible D gene (5 bases). The CDR3 has 15 amino acids. Germline lookup yields CDR1 PRHDT and CDR2 FYEKMQ (reference sequence). Trimming removed 5 bases from V and 4 bases from J, with 15 bases in between. The chain's CDR3 is CASSPDGGLYNEQFF. CDR3 in DNA: TGTGCCAGCAGCCCCGACGGCGGACTTTACAATGAGCAGTTCTTC.

The chain couples TRBV7-8 to TRBJ2-6, with D hard to call. V lost 1 base, J lost 3 bases, and 7 bases lay in between. CDR1 and CDR2 from the germline V gene are SGHVS and FQNEAQ. This CDR3 is 15 amino acids long. Written as DNA, the CDR3 is TGTGCCAGCAGCTTAGAATCGGGTGGGGCCAACGTCCTGACTTTC. It codes for CASSLESGGANVLTF.

This CDR3 reads CASSSSGSSGNEQFF. The CDR3, as DNA: TGTGCCAGCAGTTCTAGCGGGAGCAGTGGCAATGAGCAGTTCTTC. V gene TRBV7-3 combines with J gene TRBJ2-1; 10 positions match TRBD2. Trimming at V came to 6 bases and at J to 6 bases, leaving 8 bases not matched to a gene. This CDR3 contains 15 residues. Germline lookup yields CDR1 SGHTA and CDR2 FQGTGA.

This clone has only a few counts. V and J are TRBV7-2 and TRBJ2-7; D is uncertain. The CDR3 totals 11 residues. The V gene lost 5 bases and the J gene lost 6 bases, with 8 bases spanning the gap. CDR1 and CDR2 from the germline V gene are SGHTA and FQGNSA. Here the CDR3 DNA reads TGTGCCAGCAGCGTAGACATCGAGCAGTACTTC. Protein product: CASSVDIEQYF.

The chain has TRBV28 and TRBJ2-1, with D perhaps matching TRBD1 (6 bases). Germline values: CDR1 MDHEN, CDR2 SYDVKM. Trimming took 4 bases from V and 1 from J, leaving 11 bases between them. The CDR3 totals 15 residues. Written as DNA, the CDR3 is TGTGCCAGCAGTTACCTGACAGGATCCTACAATGAGCAGTTCTTC. This gives the protein CASSYLTGSYNEQFF.

The gene calls are TRBV28 and TRBJ1-5; D gene ambiguous. Germline-derived CDR1 and CDR2 are MDHEN and SYDVKM. The ends were cut back, 5 bases at V and 2 bases at J, with 16 bases in the middle. The CDR3 has 16 residues. CDR3 in amino acids: CASSTPSEVGNQPQHF. The CDR3 DNA follows: TGTGCCAGCAGTACCCCCTCGGAGGTGGGCAATCAGCCCCAGCATTTT. The entire variable domain, with the rest obtained from reference TRBV28 and TRBJ1-5, is as follows: DVKVTQSSRYLVKRTGEKVFLECVQDMDHENMFWYRQDPGLGLRLIYFSYDVKMKEKGDIPEGYSVSREKKERFSLILESASTNQTSMYLCASSTPSEVGNQPQHFGDGTRLSIL.

This rearrangement joins TRBV29-1 to TRBJ2-1; TRBD2 matches at 9 bases. The germline CDR1 and CDR2 sequences are SQVTM and ANQGSEA. The CDR3 covers 15 residues. With V trimmed by 3 bases and J by 2 bases, 5 bases remained unmatched. In DNA, the CDR3 is TGCAGCGTTGAGGGGCGGGAGGGCGCCTACAATGAGCAGTTCTTC. This encodes CSVEGREGAYNEQFF.

The V gene is TRBV6-5, the J gene TRBJ1-1; weak D call: TRBD1 (6 bases). The V end was cut by 2 bases, the J end by 5 bases, with 15 bases between. The CDR3 spans 15 residues. Germline CDR1 MNHEY, CDR2 SVGAGI. This chain's CDR3 is CASSYLTGSSTEAFF. CDR3 coding DNA: TGTGCCAGCAGTTACCTTACAGGGAGTAGTACTGAAGCTTTCTTT.

The CDR3 DNA is TGTGCCACCAGCAGTTCCGGGACAGGGACCACTGAAGCTTTCTTT. It is translated as CATSSSGTGTTEAFF. This chain joins TRBV15 and TRBJ1-1; the match to TRBD1 covers 9 bases. The germline V gene encodes CDR1 LNHNV and CDR2 YYDKDF (reference sequence). J gave up 4 bases and V 3 bases, and 6 bases lay outside the gene matches. This CDR3 region has 15 residues.

The chain is built from TRBV5-1 and TRBJ2-7; 7 nucleotides agree with TRBD2. The CDR3 contains 14 residues. CDR1 and CDR2 from the germline V gene are SGHRS and YFSETQ. V was pared by 1 base and J by 5 bases, with 6 bases of the junction left unmatched. The CDR3 sequence is CASSLRTRHHEQYF. CDR3 coding DNA: TGCGCCAGCAGCTTGAGGACTAGGCATCACGAGCAGTACTTC. The full variable domain, rest sourced from reference TRBV5-1 and TRBJ2-7, is KAGVTQTPRYLIKTRGQQVTLSCSPISGHRSVSWYQQTPGQGLQFLFEYFSETQRNKGNFPGRFSGRQFSNSRSEMNVSTLELGDSALYLCASSLRTRHHEQYFGPGTRLTVT.

The CDR3 is CASSQYGPNEKLFF. The CDR3 nucleotides read TGTGCCAGCAGCCAGTATGGCCCTAATGAAAAACTGTTTTTT. The V and J genes are TRBV7-9 and TRBJ1-4; D not resolved. The V gene's germline CDR1 is SEHNR and CDR2 FQNEAQ (reference sequence). Deletions cut 5 bases from V and 3 bases from J, with 10 bases between. This CDR3 has 14 residues.

J is TRBJ1-2 and V is TRBV12-5; D is ambiguous. Germline V lookup: CDR1 LGHNT, CDR2 FRNRAP. Trimming stripped 7 bases from V and 4 bases from J, with 7 bases between. This CDR3 comprises 11 residues. This CDR3 reads CASVVSYGYTF. As DNA, the CDR3 is TGTGCTAGTGTGGTGAGCTATGGCTACACCTTC.

The DNA of the CDR3 is TGTGCTAGTGGCCCTGACAGTCGTGACTATGGCTACACCTTC. Encoded protein: CASGPDSRDYGYTF. The J gene is TRBJ1-2, the V gene TRBV12-5, with D perhaps TRBD1 (5 bases). This CDR3 region has 14 residues. Trimming shortened V by 6 bases and J by 3 bases, and 14 bases separated the two germline ends. Per germline, CDR1 LGHNT and CDR2 FRNRAP.

V gene TRBV28 combines with J gene TRBJ2-7; TRBD2 matches at 8 bases. Trimming cost V 2 bases and J 4 bases; bases outside gene matches: 10. Germline lookup yields CDR1 MDHEN and CDR2 SYDVKM. The CDR3 totals 16 residues. The DNA of the CDR3 is TGTGCCAGCAGTTTACGGGGGGGGCCACCAAAGTACGAGCAGTACTTC. Translating it yields CASSLRGGPPKYEQYF.

The chain combines TRBV6-4 with TRBJ2-3; no clear D. This CDR3 contains 15 residues. Germline V gene data show CDR1 as MRHNA and CDR2 as SNTAGT. V lost 3 bases to trimming and J lost 0 bases, with 10 bases between them. The CDR3 region is CASSEVASSTDTQYF. The DNA for the CDR3 is TGTGCCAGCAGTGAGGTGGCCTCTAGCACAGATACGCAGTATTTT.

This clone was observed a few times. The rearrangement uses TRBV7-9 and TRBJ1-2; D is ambiguous. The V end lost 6 bases, the J end lost 3 bases, and 14 bases lay between the germline ends. Germline values: CDR1 SEHNR, CDR2 FQNEAQ (reference sequence). The CDR3 is 14 amino acids. CDR3 nucleotides: TGTGCCAGCAGTCTACGCCCCTCTCACTATGGCTACACCTTC. The encoded protein is CASSLRPSHYGYTF.

The V call is TRBV27, the J call TRBJ2-4; 8 positions agree with TRBD2. The J segment lost 0 bases and the V segment lost 4 bases, leaving 11 bases of the junction unmatched. The germline V gene has CDR1 MNHEY and CDR2 SMNVEV (reference sequence). The CDR3 totals 18 residues. This CDR3 reads CASSSPSAGVEAKNIQYF. The CDR3 bases are TGTGCCAGCAGTTCCCCCTCAGCGGGAGTGGAAGCCAAAAACATTCAGTACTTC.

CDR3 residues: CASSLQGAGGEQYF. CDR3 nucleotides: TGTGCCAGCAGCTTACAGGGGGCAGGGGGCGAGCAGTACTTC. The chain recombines TRBV5-4 with TRBJ2-7; 9 bases agree with TRBD1. V lost 2 bases and J lost 6; bases outside the gene matches: 6. The CDR3 spans 14 residues. The V gene's germline CDR1 is SGHNT and CDR2 YYREEE (reference sequence).

The chain combines TRBV12-2 with TRBJ2-7; the table's D call, TRBD1, has no DNA check behind it. TRBV12-2 is deemed a pseudogene. This CDR3 spans 14 amino acids. The CDR3 DNA follows: TGTGCAAGTCGCTTAGTAGACAGGGCCTACGAGCAGTACTTC. Protein sequence: CASRLVDRAYEQYF.

The chain carries TRBV19 and TRBJ2-5, with D perhaps TRBD2 (7 bases). The CDR3 extends over 16 amino acids. The germline V gene has CDR1 LNHDA and CDR2 SQIVND (reference sequence). The ends were cut back, 1 base at V and 3 bases at J, with 15 bases in the middle. The CDR3 nucleotides read TGTGCCAGTAGTATAGGGCCGGGGGGCCCGAAAGAGACCCAGTACTTC. It codes for CASSIGPGGPKETQYF.